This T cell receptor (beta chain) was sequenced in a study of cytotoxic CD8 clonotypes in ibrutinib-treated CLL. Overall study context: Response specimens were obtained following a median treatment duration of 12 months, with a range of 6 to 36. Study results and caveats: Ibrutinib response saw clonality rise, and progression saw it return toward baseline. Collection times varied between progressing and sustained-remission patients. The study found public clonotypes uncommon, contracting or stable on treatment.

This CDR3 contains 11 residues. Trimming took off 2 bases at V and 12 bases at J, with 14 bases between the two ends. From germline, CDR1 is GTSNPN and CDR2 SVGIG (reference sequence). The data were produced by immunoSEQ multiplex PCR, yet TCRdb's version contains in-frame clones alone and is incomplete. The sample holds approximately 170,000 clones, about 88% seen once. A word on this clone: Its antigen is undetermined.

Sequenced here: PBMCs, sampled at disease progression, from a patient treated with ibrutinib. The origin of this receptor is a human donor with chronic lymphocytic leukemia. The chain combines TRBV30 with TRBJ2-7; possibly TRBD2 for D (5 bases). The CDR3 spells CAWSTTGETYF. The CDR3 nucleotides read TGTGCCTGGAGTACGACCGGGGAAACGTACTTC.